The 27 T cell receptor beta chains below all came from one sample that was sequenced in a study of blood T cell repertoires in COVID-19. Clones were read by immunoSEQ multiplex PCR, and TCRdb kept only the in-frame ones, dropping some. The sample lists fewer than 200,000 clones, about 90% occurring once. Sequenced material: PBMCs or T cells enriched from blood (not recorded which). Receptors originate from a human donor with acute COVID-19. The donor label of this sample is uncertain.

This clone is a singleton in its sample. The chain joins TRBV7-9 to TRBJ2-7, with 7 bases lining up with TRBD1. From germline, CDR1 is SEHNR and CDR2 FQNEAQ (reference sequence). V shed 3 bases and J 2 bases; nucleotides not matched to a gene: 4. The CDR3 runs 14 residues. The CDR3 bases are TGTGCCAGCAGCTTCGAAGGGGGCCCCTACGAGCAGTACTTC. Protein: CASSFEGGPYEQYF.

The chain uses TRBV9 and TRBJ1-6; no clear D. The CDR3 totals 14 residues. Trimming took 3 bases from V and 10 from J, leaving 14 bases between them. Germline V gene sequence: CDR1 SGDLS, CDR2 YYNGEE. CDR3 protein: CASSGSHSSSPLHF. CDR3 coding DNA: TGTGCCAGCAGCGGTTCTCATAGTTCCTCACCCCTCCACTTT.

DNA for the CDR3: TGTGCCAGTAGCCCCCGACTAGCGGGGGCCTCGACTAGCACAGATACGCAGTATTTT. Amino acids: CASSPRLAGASTSTDTQYF. The genes are TRBV19 and TRBJ2-3; 12 bases fit TRBD2. J lost 0 bases, V lost 6 bases, and 13 bases had no gene match. The germline V gene encodes CDR1 LNHDA and CDR2 SQIVND (reference sequence). This CDR3 has 19 residues.

The genes are TRBV7-9 and TRBJ2-7, with 7 bases matching TRBD1. In germline, CDR1 is SEHNR, CDR2 FQNEAQ (reference sequence). The CDR3 has 16 amino acids. V lost 1 base, J lost 3 bases, and 9 bases stayed unmatched. The CDR3 spells CASSLVTGVFRYEQYF. Written as DNA, the CDR3 is TGTGCCAGCAGCTTAGTCACAGGGGTCTTCCGCTACGAGCAGTACTTC.

This clone appeared a single time. CDR3 nucleotides: TGTGCCAGCAGCCCATCTCAGGCTCGGGAGACCCAGTACTTC. Its translation: CASSPSQARETQYF. V is TRBV7-3 and J is TRBJ2-5; D call uncertain. Germline loops: CDR1 SGHTA, CDR2 FQGTGA. The ends were cut back, 5 bases at V and 5 bases at J, with 15 bases in the middle. The CDR3 spans 14 residues. The full variable domain, its missing parts supplied by reference TRBV7-3 and TRBJ2-5, is GAGVSQTPSNKVTEKGKYVELRCDPISGHTALYWYRQSLGQGPEFLIYFQGTGAADDSGLPNDRFFAVRPEGSVSTLKIQRTERGDSAVYLCASSPSQARETQYFGPGTRLLVL.

The genes are TRBV9 and TRBJ2-7; TRBD2 aligns across 12 bases. This CDR3 has 14 amino acids. CDR1 is SGDLS and CDR2 is YYNGEE in the germline V gene. The J segment lost 5 bases and the V segment lost 3 bases, leaving 3 bases of the junction unmatched. CDR3 region: CASSALAGGHEQYF. In DNA, the CDR3 is TGTGCCAGCAGCGCACTAGCGGGGGGCCACGAGCAGTACTTC.

In this sample, this clone turned up once. This chain joins TRBV5-1 and TRBJ2-6; D uncertain. V dropped 1 base and J dropped 4 bases, with 9 bases sitting between them. This CDR3 spans 15 amino acids. Germline V gene lookup returns CDR1 SGHRS and CDR2 YFSETQ. Here the CDR3 DNA reads TGCGCCAGCAGCTTGTCAGTTAACGGGGCCAACGTCCTGACTTTC. Amino acids: CASSLSVNGANVLTF.

The V gene is TRBV6-2 or TRBV6-3, the J gene TRBJ2-7; TRBD1 might be the D (5 bases). Trimming removed 5 bases at V and 6 bases at J, with 23 bases between. CDR1 and CDR2 (germline): MNHEY, SVGEGT. The CDR3 covers 16 residues. Here the CDR3 reads CASSLLGPQQLTEQYF. The CDR3, as DNA: TGTGCCAGCAGTCTGTTGGGGCCGCAGCAGCTTACCGAGCAGTACTTC.

The chain carries TRBV21-1 and TRBJ2-2; whether TRBD1, the table's D call, matches the DNA was not checked. TRBV21-1 is shown as a pseudogene. The CDR3 is 16 amino acids. Here the CDR3 DNA reads TGTGCCAGCACCAGAGTGGGGCGCTTCAACACCGGGGAGCTGTTTTTT. This gives the protein CASTRVGRFNTGELFF.

The V and J genes are TRBV9 and TRBJ1-4; the D gene is possibly TRBD1 (5 bases). Germline CDR1 SGDLS, CDR2 YYNGEE. V was pared by 4 bases and J by 2 bases, with 9 bases between. The CDR3 length is 14 residues. DNA of the CDR3: TGTGCCAGCAGCTCCGGGGGGACTAATGAAAAACTGTTTTTT. Translation: CASSSGGTNEKLFF.

The V call is TRBV13, the J call TRBJ2-7, with TRBD2 matching over 7 bases. The CDR3 runs 19 residues. Germline V gene lookup returns CDR1 PRHDT and CDR2 FYEKMQ (reference sequence). Unmatched junction bases numbered 18, after V lost 4 bases and J lost 0 bases. The CDR3: CASSSRLRMTSPSSYEQYF. The DNA of the CDR3 is TGTGCCAGCAGCTCGAGGTTACGAATGACTAGCCCCAGCTCCTACGAGCAGTACTTC. Full variable domain (remainder filled in from reference TRBV13 and TRBJ2-7): AAGVIQSPRHLIKEKRETATLKCYPIPRHDTVYWYQQGPGQDPQFLISFYEKMQSDKGSIPDRFSAQQFSDYHSELNMSSLELGDSALYFCASSSRLRMTSPSSYEQYFGPGTRLTVT.

The rearrangement uses TRBV4-3 and TRBJ2-7, with 8 bases lining up with TRBD1. Germline V gives CDR1 LGHNA, CDR2 YSLEER. V shed 1 base and J 6 bases; nucleotides not matched to a gene: 8. This CDR3 contains 15 residues. DNA of the CDR3: TGCGCCAGCAGCCAAGGGGCAGGGGGCAACTCCGAGCAGTACTTC. It specifies CASSQGAGGNSEQYF.

This chain uses TRBV6-5 with TRBJ2-7, with a tentative D call TRBD1 (6 bases). Germline V gene lookup returns CDR1 MNHEY and CDR2 SVGAGI. Trimming removed 8 bases from V and 0 bases from J, with 17 bases in between. The CDR3 is made up of 15 amino acids. The CDR3 nucleotides are TGTGCCAGCCGGTGGGGGCGAGAATTCTCCTACGAGCAGTACTTC. Protein product: CASRWGREFSYEQYF.

The chain employs TRBV11-2 and TRBJ2-5; 11 bases are a match to TRBD2. The CDR3 has 15 residues. Germline V gives CDR1 SGHAT, CDR2 FQNNGV. The V gene end was trimmed by 5 bases and the J gene end by 7 bases; junction bases not matched to a gene: 9. CDR3 bases: TGTGCCAGCAGCCCTAGCGGGGGGACCTCAGGGACCCAGTACTTC. It yields the protein CASSPSGGTSGTQYF.

This clone was detected only once. The gene calls are TRBV5-8 and TRBJ2-7, with no clear D. The CDR3 length is 13 residues. Per the germline V gene, CDR1 is SGHTS and CDR2 is YDEGEE. The V gene lost 1 base and the J gene lost 0 bases, with 5 bases spanning the gap. CDR3 DNA sequence: TGTGCCAGCAGCTTGACAGCCTCCTACGAGCAGTACTTC. Translating it yields CASSLTASYEQYF.

The rearrangement links TRBV4-1 to TRBJ2-1; the match to TRBD2 covers 7 bases. V lost 0 bases, J lost 5 bases, and 7 bases stayed unmatched. The germline gives CDR1 MGHRA, CDR2 YSYEKL. The CDR3 contains 16 residues. In nucleotides, the CDR3 is TGCGCCAGCAGCCAAGATCCAGGCGGGGGAAACAATGAGCAGTTCTTC. Its translation is CASSQDPGGGNNEQFF.

Points on this clone: Other DNA sequences in this specimen translate into the identical CDR3. The V call is TRBV12-3 or TRBV12-4, the J call TRBJ1-5; tentative D call: TRBD1 (5 bases). The CDR3 has 13 residues. Trimming cost V 5 bases and J 6 bases, with 11 bases left between them. CDR3 protein: CASSPQGRQPQHF. In DNA, the CDR3 is TGTGCCAGCAGTCCGCAGGGCCGTCAGCCCCAGCATTTT.

This clone was seen a single time. The chain recombines TRBV30 with TRBJ2-7, with 8 bases fitting TRBD2. The ends lost 2 bases at V and 1 base at J; junction bases unmatched: 7. The CDR3 spans 15 residues. Germline CDR1 is GTSNPN and CDR2 is SVGIG (reference sequence). The CDR3 reads CAWSTERGPSYEQYF. CDR3 bases: TGTGCCTGGAGTACCGAGCGGGGGCCTTCCTACGAGCAGTACTTC.

This clone came up a few times. This chain links TRBV5-4 with TRBJ1-2; D is ambiguous. Trimming stripped 0 bases from V and 2 bases from J, with 8 bases between. The CDR3 sequence is 14 residues long. Germline assignment: CDR1 SGHNT and CDR2 YYREEE (reference sequence). The CDR3: CASSLAPENYGYTF. CDR3 DNA sequence: TGTGCCAGCAGCTTGGCCCCTGAGAACTATGGCTACACCTTC. Full variable domain (outside the CDR3, taken from reference TRBV5-4 and TRBJ1-2): ETGVTQSPTHLIKTRGQQVTLRCSSQSGHNTVSWYQQALGQGPQFIFQYYREEENGRGNFPPRFSGLQFPNYSSELNVNALELDDSALYLCASSLAPENYGYTFGSGTRLTVV.

The V and J genes are TRBV24-1 and TRBJ2-1, with 7 bases identical to TRBD2. CDR1 and CDR2 (germline): KGHDR, SFDVKD. The V gene end was trimmed by 10 bases and the J gene end by 9 bases; junction bases not matched to a gene: 14. The CDR3 has 14 amino acids. The CDR3 bases are TGTGCCACGGGCCCCGGACTAGTGGCCGGTGAGCAGTTCTTC. Translating gives CATGPGLVAGEQFF.

The CDR3 reads CASSQVLPGLDNEKLFF. The DNA of the CDR3 is TGCGCCAGCAGCCAAGTGCTTCCGGGTCTAGATAATGAAAAACTGTTTTTT. V usage is TRBV4-3 and J usage is TRBJ1-4; the D is unclear. Germline loops: CDR1 LGHNA, CDR2 YSLEER. V lost 1 base and J 4 bases, leaving 16 bases between the germline ends. The CDR3 covers 17 residues.

The CDR3 loop reads CASSLKGQGSGYTF. The DNA for the CDR3 is TGCGCCAGCAGCTTAAAGGGACAGGGGAGTGGCTACACCTTC. This chain connects TRBV5-1 to TRBJ1-2, with TRBD1 identical over 10 bases. J gave up 7 bases and V 2 bases, and 5 bases lay outside the gene matches. Germline V lookup: CDR1 SGHRS, CDR2 YFSETQ. This CDR3 spans 14 amino acids.

The chain recombines TRBV10-3 with TRBJ2-2, with TRBD1 identical over 10 bases. Looked up from germline, CDR1 is ENHRY and CDR2 is SYGVKD. CDR3 size: 14 residues. After removal of 4 bases from V and 7 bases from J, the junction contained 3 bases not matched to a gene. The CDR3 DNA is TGTGCCATCAGTGCCGGGACAGGGGACGGGGAGCTGTTTTTT. It codes for CAISAGTGDGELFF.

CDR3 protein: CASGLVPVVYGYTF. In nucleotides, the CDR3 is TGTGCTAGTGGTTTGGTACCGGTCGTCTATGGCTACACCTTC. This chain joins TRBV12-5 and TRBJ1-2; D is ambiguous. The CDR3 runs 14 residues. Trimming stripped 0 bases from V and 4 bases from J, with 9 bases between. Germline V gives CDR1 LGHNT, CDR2 FRNRAP.

The chain uses TRBV11-2 and TRBJ1-1; 7 bases agree with TRBD1. V dropped 5 bases and J dropped 5; count of bases not matched to a gene: 8. The CDR3 has 14 amino acids. Germline values: CDR1 SGHAT, CDR2 FQNNGV. The CDR3 sequence: CASSLQTGETEAFF. The CDR3 nucleotides are TGTGCCAGCAGCCTTCAAACAGGGGAAACTGAAGCTTTCTTT. Based on the CDR3 plus reference TRBV11-2 and TRBJ1-1, the full variable domain is EAGVAQSPRYKIIEKRQSVAFWCNPISGHATLYWYQQILGQGPKLLIQFQNNGVVDDSQLPKDRFSAERLKGVDSTLKIQPAKLEDSAVYLCASSLQTGETEAFFGQGTRLTVV.

This sequence joins TRBV11-1 and TRBJ1-5; D gene uncertain. This CDR3 has 16 residues. V was clipped by 1 base and J by 2 bases, with 12 bases between them. Germline CDR1 SGHAT, CDR2 FQDESV (reference sequence). The CDR3 loop reads CASSLGEVGGNQPQHF. As DNA, the CDR3 is TGTGCCAGCAGCTTAGGGGAGGTTGGGGGCAATCAGCCCCAGCATTTT.

This rearrangement joins TRBV2 to TRBJ2-5; 9 bases fit TRBD2. Germline V gene lookup returns CDR1 SNHLY and CDR2 FYNNEI. J was trimmed by 9 bases and V by 7 bases; bases with no gene match: 12. The CDR3 has 14 residues. CDR3 in amino acids: CASTTSGGNSAQYF. DNA of the CDR3: TGTGCCAGCACAACAAGCGGGGGGAATTCGGCCCAGTACTTC. Filled out from reference TRBV2 and TRBJ2-5, the complete variable domain reads EPEVTQTPSHQVTQMGQEVILRCVPISNHLYFYWYRQILGQKVEFLVSFYNNEISEKSEIFDDQFSVERPDGSNFTLKIRSTKLEDSAMYFCASTTSGGNSAQYFGPGTRLLVL.